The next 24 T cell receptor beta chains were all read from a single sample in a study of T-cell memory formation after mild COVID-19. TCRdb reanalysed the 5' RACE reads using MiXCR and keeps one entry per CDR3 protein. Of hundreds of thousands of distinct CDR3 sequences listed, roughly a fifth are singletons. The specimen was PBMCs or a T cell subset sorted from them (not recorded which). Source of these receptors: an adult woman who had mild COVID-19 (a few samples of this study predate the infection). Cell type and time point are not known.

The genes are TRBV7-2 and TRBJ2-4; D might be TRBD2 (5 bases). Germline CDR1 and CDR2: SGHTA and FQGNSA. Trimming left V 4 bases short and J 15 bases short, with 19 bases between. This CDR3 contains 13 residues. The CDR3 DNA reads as TGTGCCAGCAGCTCCACAGTGACCGTCGGAGGGTACTTC. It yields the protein CASSSTVTVGGYF.

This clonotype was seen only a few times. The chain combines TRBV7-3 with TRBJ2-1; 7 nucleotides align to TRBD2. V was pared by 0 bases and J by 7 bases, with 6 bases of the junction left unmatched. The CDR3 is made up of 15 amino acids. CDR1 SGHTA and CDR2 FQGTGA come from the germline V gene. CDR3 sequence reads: CASSLTSGIGNEQFF. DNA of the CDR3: TGTGCCAGCAGCTTAACCAGCGGGATAGGGAATGAGCAGTTCTTC.

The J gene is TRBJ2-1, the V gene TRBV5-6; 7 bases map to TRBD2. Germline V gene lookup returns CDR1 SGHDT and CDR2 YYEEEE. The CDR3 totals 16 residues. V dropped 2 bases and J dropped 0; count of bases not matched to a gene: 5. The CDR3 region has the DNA TGTGCCAGCAGCTTAAAGCGGGGAAGCTCCTACAATGAGCAGTTCTTC. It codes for CASSLKRGSSYNEQFF.

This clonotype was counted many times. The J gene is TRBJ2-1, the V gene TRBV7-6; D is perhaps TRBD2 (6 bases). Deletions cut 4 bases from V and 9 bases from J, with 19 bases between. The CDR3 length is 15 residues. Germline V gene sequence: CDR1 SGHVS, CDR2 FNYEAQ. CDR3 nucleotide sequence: TGTGCCAGCAGCTCCGGGACTCCGAGGCAGGGTGAGCAGTTCTTC. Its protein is CASSSGTPRQGEQFF.

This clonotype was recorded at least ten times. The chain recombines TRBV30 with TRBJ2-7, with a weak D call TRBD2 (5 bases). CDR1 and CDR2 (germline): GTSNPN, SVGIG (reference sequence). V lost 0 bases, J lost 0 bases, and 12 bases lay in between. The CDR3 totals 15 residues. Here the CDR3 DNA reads TGTGCCTGGAGTGTGAGGACTCATAGCTCCTACGAGCAGTACTTC. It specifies CAWSVRTHSSYEQYF.

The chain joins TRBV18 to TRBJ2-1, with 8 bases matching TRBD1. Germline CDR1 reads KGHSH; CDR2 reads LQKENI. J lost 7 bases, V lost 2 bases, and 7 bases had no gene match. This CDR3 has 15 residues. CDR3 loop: CASSPKGQEGNEQFF. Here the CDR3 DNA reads TGTGCCAGCTCACCAAAGGGACAGGAGGGAAATGAGCAGTTCTTC.

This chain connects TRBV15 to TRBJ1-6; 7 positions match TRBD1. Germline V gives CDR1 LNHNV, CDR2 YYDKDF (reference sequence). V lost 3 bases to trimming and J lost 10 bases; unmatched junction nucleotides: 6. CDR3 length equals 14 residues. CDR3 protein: CATSRTGLESPLHF. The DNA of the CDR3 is TGTGCCACCAGCAGGACAGGGTTAGAATCACCCCTCCACTTT.

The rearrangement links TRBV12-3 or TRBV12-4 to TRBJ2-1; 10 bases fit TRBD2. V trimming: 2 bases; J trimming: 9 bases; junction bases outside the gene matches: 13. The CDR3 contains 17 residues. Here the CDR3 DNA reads TGTGCCAGCAGTTTACTAGCGGGGGCCACGGGGACGAGTGAGCAGTTCTTC. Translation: CASSLLAGATGTSEQFF.

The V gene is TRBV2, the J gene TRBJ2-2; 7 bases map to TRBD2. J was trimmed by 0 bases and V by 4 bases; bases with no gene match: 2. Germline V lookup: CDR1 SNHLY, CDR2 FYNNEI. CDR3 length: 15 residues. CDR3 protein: CASSGLAANTGELFF. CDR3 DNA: TGTGCCAGCAGTGGACTAGCAGCGAACACCGGGGAGCTGTTTTTT.

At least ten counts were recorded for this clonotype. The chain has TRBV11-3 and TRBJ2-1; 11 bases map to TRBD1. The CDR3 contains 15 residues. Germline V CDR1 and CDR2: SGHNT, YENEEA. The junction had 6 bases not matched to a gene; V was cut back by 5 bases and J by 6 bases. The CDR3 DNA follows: TGTGCCAGCAGCCTACGGGGGACAGGGGGCAATGAGCAGTTCTTC. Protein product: CASSLRGTGGNEQFF.

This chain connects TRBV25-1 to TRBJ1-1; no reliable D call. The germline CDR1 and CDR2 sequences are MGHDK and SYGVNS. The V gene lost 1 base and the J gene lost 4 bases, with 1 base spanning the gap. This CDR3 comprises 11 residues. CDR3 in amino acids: CASSESTEAFF. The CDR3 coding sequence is TGTGCCAGCAGTGAATCCACTGAAGCTTTCTTT.

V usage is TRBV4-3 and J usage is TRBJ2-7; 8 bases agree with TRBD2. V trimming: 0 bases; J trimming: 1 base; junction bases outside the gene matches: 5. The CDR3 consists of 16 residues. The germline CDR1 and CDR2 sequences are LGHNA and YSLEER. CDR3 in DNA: TGCGCCAGCAGCCAAGATATGGCGGGAGGTTCCTACGAGCAGTACTTC. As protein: CASSQDMAGGSYEQYF.

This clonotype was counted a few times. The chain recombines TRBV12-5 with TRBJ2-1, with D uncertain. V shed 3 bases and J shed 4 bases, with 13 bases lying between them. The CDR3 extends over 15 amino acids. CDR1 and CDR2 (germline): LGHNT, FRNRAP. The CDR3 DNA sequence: TGTGCTAGTGGTTTCTTCGGTCAGGTTTACAATGAGCAGTTCTTC. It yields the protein CASGFFGQVYNEQFF. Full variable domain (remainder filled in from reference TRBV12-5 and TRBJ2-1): DARVTQTPRHKVTEMGQEVTMRCQPILGHNTVFWYRQTMMQGLELLAYFRNRAPLDDSGMPKDRFSAEMPDATLATLKIQPSEPRDSAVYFCASGFFGQVYNEQFFGPGTRLTVL.

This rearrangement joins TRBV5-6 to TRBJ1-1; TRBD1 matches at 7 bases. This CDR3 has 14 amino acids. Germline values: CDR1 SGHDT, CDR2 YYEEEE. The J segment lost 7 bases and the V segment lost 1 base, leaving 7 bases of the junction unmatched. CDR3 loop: CASSLSGGPGEAFF. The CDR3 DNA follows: TGTGCCAGCAGCTTGTCAGGGGGGCCGGGTGAAGCTTTCTTT.

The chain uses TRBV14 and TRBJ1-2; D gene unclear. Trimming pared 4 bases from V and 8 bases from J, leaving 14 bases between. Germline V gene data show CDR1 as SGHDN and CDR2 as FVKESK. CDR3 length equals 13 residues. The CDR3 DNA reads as TGTGCCAGCAGCCCCGAGGTTTACGTGGGCTACACCTTC. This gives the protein CASSPEVYVGYTF.

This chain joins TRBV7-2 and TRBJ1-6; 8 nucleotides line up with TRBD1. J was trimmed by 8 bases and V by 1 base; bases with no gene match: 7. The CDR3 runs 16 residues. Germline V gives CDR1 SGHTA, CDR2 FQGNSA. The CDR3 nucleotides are TGTGCCAGCAGCTTAGGGGCGGACAGGGTAGATTCACCCCTCCACTTT. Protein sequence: CASSLGADRVDSPLHF.

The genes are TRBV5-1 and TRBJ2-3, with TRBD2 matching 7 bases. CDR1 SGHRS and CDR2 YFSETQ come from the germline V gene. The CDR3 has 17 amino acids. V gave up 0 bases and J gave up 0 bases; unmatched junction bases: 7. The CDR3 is CASSLAWLAASTDTQYF. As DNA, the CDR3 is TGCGCCAGCAGCTTGGCGTGGCTAGCGGCTAGCACAGATACGCAGTATTTT.

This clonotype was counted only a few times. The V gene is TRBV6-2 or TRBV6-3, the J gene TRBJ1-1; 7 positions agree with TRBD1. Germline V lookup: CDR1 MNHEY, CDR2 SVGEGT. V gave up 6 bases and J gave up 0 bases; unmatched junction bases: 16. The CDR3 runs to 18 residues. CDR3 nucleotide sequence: TGTGCCAGCAGCTCGTACAGGTCAGGGGGATCAATGAACACTGAAGCTTTCTTT. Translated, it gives CASSSYRSGGSMNTEAFF.

CDR3 sequence reads: CASSLDGGKTSYNEQFF. The CDR3 region has the DNA TGCGCCAGCAGCTTGGATGGCGGGAAGACCTCCTACAATGAGCAGTTCTTC. The V and J genes are TRBV5-1 and TRBJ2-1; tentative D call: TRBD2 (6 bases). Deletions cut 0 bases from V and 0 bases from J, with 13 bases between. Germline V gene lookup returns CDR1 SGHRS and CDR2 YFSETQ. This CDR3 is 17 amino acids long.

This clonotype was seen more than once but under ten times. CDR3 sequence: CSARGATGANQPQHF. In DNA, the CDR3 is TGCAGTGCTAGAGGCGCGACAGGGGCAAATCAGCCCCAGCATTTT. V usage is TRBV20-1 and J usage is TRBJ1-5, with 8 bases aligning to TRBD1. The V segment lost 1 base and the J segment 4 bases; nucleotides outside the gene matches: 6. The CDR3 is 15 residues long. Germline V gene sequence: CDR1 DFQATT, CDR2 SNEGSKA (reference sequence).

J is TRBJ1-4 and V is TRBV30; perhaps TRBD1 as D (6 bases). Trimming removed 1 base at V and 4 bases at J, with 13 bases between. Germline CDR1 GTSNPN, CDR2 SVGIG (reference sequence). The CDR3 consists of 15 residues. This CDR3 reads CAWSGIQGINEKLFF. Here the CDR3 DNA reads TGTGCCTGGAGTGGAATACAGGGTATTAATGAAAAACTGTTTTTT.

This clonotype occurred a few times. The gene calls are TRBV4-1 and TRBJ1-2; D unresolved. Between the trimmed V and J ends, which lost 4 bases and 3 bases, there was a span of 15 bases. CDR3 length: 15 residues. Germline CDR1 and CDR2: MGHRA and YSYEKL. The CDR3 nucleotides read TGCGCCAGCAGCCCTGAGCAGGATAACTACTATGGCTACACCTTC. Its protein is CASSPEQDNYYGYTF.

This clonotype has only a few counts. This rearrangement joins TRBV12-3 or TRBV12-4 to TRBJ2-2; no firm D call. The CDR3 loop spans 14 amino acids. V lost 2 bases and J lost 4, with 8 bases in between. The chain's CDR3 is CASSLRGSTGELFF. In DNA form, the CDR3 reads TGTGCCAGCAGTTTACGTGGTAGCACCGGGGAGCTGTTTTTT.

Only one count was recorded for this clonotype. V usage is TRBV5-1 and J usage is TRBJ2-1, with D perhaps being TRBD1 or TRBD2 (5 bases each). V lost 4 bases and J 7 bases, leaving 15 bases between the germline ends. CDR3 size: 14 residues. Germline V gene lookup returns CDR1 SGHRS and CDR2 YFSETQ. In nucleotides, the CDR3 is TGCGCCAGCAGCAGAGGGGCAGGTAGGAATGAGCAGTTCTTC. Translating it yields CASSRGAGRNEQFF.